This T cell receptor beta chain was sequenced for a study of cytomegalovirus exposure and HLA in healthy donors (dated by TCRdb to the late 2010s). Regarding the research as a whole: The 700 or so repertoires of the first cohort and the 95 to 150 validation repertoires were produced on the same platform, according to a later analysis. High-throughput TCR immunosequencing, statistical association of individual TCRs with disease status, and machine learning were combined to predict cytomegalovirus infection status. The study aimed to test whether cataloging public T cell receptors could reveal signatures of past pathogen exposure. Besides the first cohort of roughly 660 subjects, a separate validation cohort made up of roughly 130 different subjects was used. On the study overall, not on this receptor specifically: In the study, some 160 TCR beta chains were listed as associated with cytomegalovirus. Most TCR sequences were observed very rarely across donors, whereas some public TCRs were present in many individuals. All 120 or so repertoires were used to score co-occurrence in the validation cohort in a later analysis, because that analysis had no HLA typing for the cohort. A few of the identified cytomegalovirus-associated TCR beta chains were confirmed in vitro to be specific for cytomegalovirus antigens. Subsequent analysis determined that TCRs grouped into clusters in the first cohort also showed a tendency toward co-occurrence across the roughly 110 validation repertoires, and approximately 93% of cluster scores exceeded 0. The authors suggested that the approach could potentially be generalized to other disease states and immunological phenotypes. Cytomegalovirus status was reported to be diagnosed by the classifier with high specificity and sensitivity in both the original and validation cohorts.

Library prep was done by the immunoSEQ multiplex PCR assay. For the original study's pipeline: A statistical classification framework was built for diagnosing cytomegalovirus status from the catalog of TCR beta chain sequences. The clones in this table, taken by TCRdb from immuneACCESS, are in-frame only. Not every clone is retained; where verified, under half of the shortfall comes from an unresolved V gene, and the cause of the rest is unknown. Clone size and the V and J calls come from that table; the DNA yielded D and trimming. Present in this sample are around 150,000 clones, over 80% of which were seen just once. The ten largest account for 2% to 2.5% of the sample. The V and J ends are trimmed by 1 base and 5 bases, leaving 12 bases between them. Via the germline V gene, CDR1 is MGHRA and CDR2 YSYEKL. From the cysteine through the phenylalanine, the CDR3 covers 14 amino acids. Of the read, only the CDR3 DNA is kept; its 42 bases are in frame from base 1.

To note about this clone: Its antigen is not yet known. Base qualities are missing; no much larger clone stands one base away.

Donors formed part of the validation cohort, which comprised 120 or so subjects and was distinct from the first cohort of 550 to 850 subjects. This sequence originates from a young man in good health and CMV-seropositive. This chain is built from TRBV4-1 and TRBJ2-7; the D segment cannot be called with confidence. The sample comprised PBMCs. The CDR3 sequence is CASSQVGQDNEQYF. The DNA sequence is given as TGCGCCAGCAGCCAAGTAGGCCAGGATAACGAGCAGTACTTC.